This T cell receptor (beta chain) originates from a study of blood T cells in healthy people across ages. Study-wide results and limits: No conclusive comparison of naive versus antigen-experienced cells was possible with unsorted PBMCs. Expanded clonotype shifts may have been confounded, as the donors had an unknown CMV status.

Russia was home to the donors, healthy Caucasian individuals aged roughly 6 to 100. In the case of this clonotype: The antigen remains undetermined.

Through a sample-barcoded 5' primer and a J-beta primer mix, a second PCR was run for roughly 6 to 12 cycles. TCRdb reprocessed the 5' RACE reads with MiXCR, giving one entry per CDR3 protein. The sample has some 750,000 distinct CDR3 sequences, about a fifth seen once. Germline loops: CDR1 MNHEY, CDR2 SMNVEV (reference sequence). V was clipped by 0 bases and J by 3 bases; unmatched bases: 7. This CDR3 contains 17 residues. The chain links TRBV27 to TRBJ1-3, with TRBD1 matching over 8 bases. Source material: blood. This clonotype was obtained from an older man in good health. The CDR3 reads CASSLSGRGRVGNTIYF. The CDR3 DNA reads as TGTGCCAGCAGTTTATCGGGCAGGGGGCGAGTTGGAAACACCATATATTTT.